The 3 T cell receptor beta chains given below trace back to one sample, sequenced in a study of OX40 agonist ivuxolimab in advanced cancers. TCRdb's copy holds only in-frame clones and misses some; the assay was immunoSEQ multiplex PCR. The repertoire includes roughly 130,000 clones, around 95% of them detected once, and more than 0.15% sits in the top ten. The sample in question was CD4+ or CD8+ T cells sorted from blood, obtained in a trial of the OX40 agonist ivuxolimab. The receptors originated from an adult with an advanced solid tumor such as melanoma, head and neck, liver or kidney cancer.

V gene TRBV19 combines with J gene TRBJ2-3; D not certain. Germline V gene lookup returns CDR1 LNHDA and CDR2 SQIVND (reference sequence). The V end was cut by 3 bases, the J end by 7 bases, with 17 bases between. The CDR3 extends over 15 amino acids. DNA of the CDR3: TGTGCCAGTAGTATCGGCTATCAGAATCAGAATACGCAGTATTTT. Its protein is CASSIGYQNQNTQYF.

CDR3 nucleotides: TGTGCCAGCAGCGTCGACCGCACCGGGGAGCTGTTTTTT. Its translation is CASSVDRTGELFF. The chain employs TRBV9 and TRBJ2-2; D gene ambiguous. The CDR3 is made up of 13 amino acids. Germline lookup yields CDR1 SGDLS and CDR2 YYNGEE. Trimming pared 2 bases from V and 4 bases from J, leaving 6 bases between.

The chain is built from TRBV6-1 and TRBJ2-1; 15 bases are a match to TRBD2. There are 15 residues in the CDR3. Germline V lookup: CDR1 MNHNS, CDR2 SASEGT. The J segment lost 8 bases and the V segment lost 3 bases, leaving 2 bases of the junction unmatched. The DNA of the CDR3 is TGTGCCAGCAGTGATGGGACTAGCGGGAGGTATGAGCAGTTCTTC. Translating it yields CASSDGTSGRYEQFF.